This TCR beta chain was captured by sequencing in a study of CD4 T cells in relation to SARS-CoV-2 and coronaviruses. Study-wide points: Memory recall responses, not primary responses primed in culture, are what the assay detects. In roughly 60% of donors, memory CD4+ clonotypes crossrecognized SARS-CoV-2 and at least one common cold coronavirus spike.

Profiled with immunoSEQ multiplex PCR; TCRdb holds only in-frame clones, not every one. The repertoire holds tens of thousands of clones, with approximately 87% as singletons. This clone was recorded only once. Its antigen is undetermined. After removal of 7 bases from V and 3 bases from J, the junction contained 14 bases not matched to a gene. The V gene's germline CDR1 is LNHDA and CDR2 SQIVND (reference sequence). The CDR3 has 16 amino acids. Naive and memory CD4+ T cells came from enriched cryopreserved PBMCs. Source material: memory CD4+ T cells from PBMCs. This TCR derives from an adult with COVID-19. The rearrangement joins TRBV19 to TRBJ1-1, with 7 bases matching TRBD1. CDR3 protein: CASTLKQGTQHTEAFF. CDR3 in DNA: TGTGCCAGTACCTTGAAACAGGGGACCCAACACACTGAAGCTTTCTTT.